This TCR beta chain came from a study of blood T cell repertoires in COVID-19. For the study at large: Sites in the United States, Italy and Spain provided acute and convalescent COVID-19 samples. PBMCs, B-cell-depleted T cells, or T cells provided the cDNA or gDNA that made up the material.

Germline V lookup: CDR1 SEHNR, CDR2 FQNEAQ (reference sequence). There are 12 residues in the CDR3. V was pared by 5 bases and J by 2 bases, with 7 bases between. Libraries were prepared by immunoSEQ multiplex PCR; TCRdb keeps only in-frame clonotypes and omits some of them. The data contain approximately 230,000 clones, approximately 84% of them singletons. Recruits, aged about 18 to 90 years, lived in under 25 US areas. Donors of Cohort 3 who recovered were those that had two negative PCRs, clearance, or symptom resolution. The gene calls are TRBV7-9 and TRBJ2-7; D perhaps matches TRBD1 (5 bases). Sequencing used PBMCs or T cells enriched from blood (not recorded which). The source of this sequence is a man aged 18 to 30 who had recovered from COVID-19. CDR3 residues: CASSRTPYEQYF. CDR3 in DNA: TGTGCCAGCAGCCGGACACCCTACGAGCAGTACTTC.